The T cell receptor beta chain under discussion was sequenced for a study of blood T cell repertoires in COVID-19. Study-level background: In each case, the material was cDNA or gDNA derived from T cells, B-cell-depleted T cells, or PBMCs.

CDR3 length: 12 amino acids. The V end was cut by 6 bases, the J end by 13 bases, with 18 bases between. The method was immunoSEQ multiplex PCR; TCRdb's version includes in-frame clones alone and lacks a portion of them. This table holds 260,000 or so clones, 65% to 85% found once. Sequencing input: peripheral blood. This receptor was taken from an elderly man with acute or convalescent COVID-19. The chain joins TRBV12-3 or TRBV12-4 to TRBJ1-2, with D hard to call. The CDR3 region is CASSTFGSPGTF. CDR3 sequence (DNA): TGTGCCAGCAGCACCTTTGGGAGCCCCGGCACCTTC.